This is a list of T cell receptor beta chains from one sample in a study of blood T cells in healthy people across ages. TCRdb re-derived calls from the 5' RACE reads in MiXCR, one entry per CDR3 protein. In the table there are around 940,000 distinct CDR3 sequences, roughly half of which are singletons. The sequenced sample was blood. The receptors were sampled from a woman aged 55 to 70 in good health. Each CDR3 is given with its conserved first and last residue. The order of the fields is J gene, D gene, clone size, V gene, CDR3 protein, CDR3 DNA. A D gene is named only where the DNA matches it firmly. Some rows mark clone size as missing; the rest say once, few, many or name a class of expanded clone.

>TRBJ2-1|TRBD2|-|TRBV28
CASSSGLAWYNEQFF
TGTGCCAGCAGTTCCGGACTAGCGTGGTACAATGAGCAGTTCTTC
>TRBJ2-1|TRBD1|-|TRBV6-2/TRBV6-3
CASRRDRGISNEQFF
TGTGCCAGCAGACGGGACAGGGGGATCAGCAATGAGCAGTTCTTC
>TRBJ1-2|-|-|TRBV7-9
CASSSPQSTRSNYGYTF
TGTGCCAGCAGCTCCCCACAGTCAACCCGTTCTAACTATGGCTACACCTTC
>TRBJ2-3|TRBD2|many|TRBV6-6
CASSWRETDTQYF
TGTGCCAGCAGTTGGCGGGAGACAGATACGCAGTATTTT
>TRBJ2-5|-|-|TRBV15
CATSHSGGALQETQYF
TGTGCCACCAGCCACTCAGGAGGGGCTCTCCAAGAGACCCAGTACTTC
>TRBJ2-1|-|-|TRBV29-1
CSHKAGSYNEQFF
TGCAGCCACAAGGCGGGAAGCTACAATGAGCAGTTCTTC
>TRBJ1-1|-|few|TRBV6-4
CASSPRGQGTEAFF
TGTGCCAGCAGCCCCCGTGGCCAAGGAACTGAAGCTTTCTTT
>TRBJ2-3|TRBD2|-|TRBV28
CASRRTSGRMDTQYF
TGTGCCAGCAGGCGGACTAGCGGGAGAATGGATACGCAGTATTTT
>TRBJ2-7|TRBD2|-|TRBV7-9
CASSVQAGGLDEQYF
TGTGCCAGCAGCGTCCAAGCGGGAGGCTTAGACGAGCAGTACTTC
>TRBJ2-1|-|-|TRBV21-1
CAILRQGRGNEQFF
TGTGCCATCTTACGACAGGGGCGGGGGAATGAGCAGTTCTTC
>TRBJ1-4|-|few|TRBV18
CASSQSAPGHPNEKLFF
TGTGCCAGCTCACAGTCAGCTCCGGGACACCCTAATGAAAAACTGTTTTTT
>TRBJ2-7|-|-|TRBV7-2
CASSLMSANNYEQYF
TGTGCCAGCAGCTTAATGTCGGCGAACAACTACGAGCAGTACTTC
>TRBJ1-1|-|-|TRBV10-3
CATGGSLNTEAFF
TGTGCCACCGGGGGGAGTCTGAACACTGAAGCTTTCTTT
>TRBJ1-2|-|-|TRBV7-2
CASSRLPATLVDGYTF
TGTGCCAGCAGCCGGCTCCCGGCCACATTAGTTGACGGCTACACCTTC
>TRBJ2-5|-|-|TRBV4-1
CASSQGDPGTQYF
TGCGCCAGCAGCCAAGGGGACCCGGGGACCCAGTACTTC
>TRBJ2-7|TRBD1|many|TRBV29-1
CSASTGGPYEQYF
TGCAGCGCCTCGACAGGGGGGCCCTACGAGCAGTACTTC